This T cell receptor beta chain emerged from a study of graft-versus-host responses after intestinal transplantation. Study at large: Isolated intestinal, liver-intestinal, or multivisceral transplants had been given to the recipients. Induction using anti-thymocyte globulin, followed by tacrolimus and steroids for roughly 3 years, was given to all recipients.

Only in-frame clones appear in the TCRdb table, and some are missing; sequencing was by immunoSEQ multiplex PCR. The sample carries roughly 110,000 clones, around 94% recorded once. V was trimmed by 1 base and J by 2 bases, leaving 9 bases between them. The CDR3 loop spans 14 amino acids. Germline assignment: CDR1 MDHEN and CDR2 SYDVKM. Notes on the study in general: The authors found GvH clones in recipient marrow, some appearing first in ileum or blood. An association linked early post-transplant HvG declines with peak circulating GvH clone levels.

Concerning this clone itself: Its antigen is as yet unknown.

This sequence originates from a human donor who was the organ donor for an intestinal transplant. Material: unstimulated CD8+ T cells sorted from spleen or lymph node cells, obtained before transplant. The rearrangement joins TRBV28 to TRBJ2-7; D gene unclear. CDR3 bases: TGTGCCAGCAGTTTATTGGGAAAAACCTACGAGCAGTACTTC. Translation: CASSLLGKTYEQYF.